This TCR beta chain emerged from a study of T cell changes during pregnancy in multiple sclerosis. Clones were sequenced by immunoSEQ multiplex PCR, and TCRdb holds only the in-frame ones, with some missing. The table has some 70,000 clones, roughly nine tenths seen once. Germline CDR1 and CDR2: SGHTA and FQGTGA. The CDR3 loop spans 14 amino acids. The trim removed 1 base at V and 7 bases at J, leaving 5 bases unmatched. The receptor's source is a female donor in good health, enrolled as a control in a pregnancy study. The starting material was CD4+ T cells from peripheral blood mononuclear cells, obtained in the third trimester of pregnancy. The gene calls are TRBV7-3 and TRBJ1-2; 8 bases map to TRBD1. CDR3 coding DNA: TGTGCCAGCAGCTTAATCGGACAGGGAGGTGGCTACACCTTC. As protein: CASSLIGQGGGYTF.